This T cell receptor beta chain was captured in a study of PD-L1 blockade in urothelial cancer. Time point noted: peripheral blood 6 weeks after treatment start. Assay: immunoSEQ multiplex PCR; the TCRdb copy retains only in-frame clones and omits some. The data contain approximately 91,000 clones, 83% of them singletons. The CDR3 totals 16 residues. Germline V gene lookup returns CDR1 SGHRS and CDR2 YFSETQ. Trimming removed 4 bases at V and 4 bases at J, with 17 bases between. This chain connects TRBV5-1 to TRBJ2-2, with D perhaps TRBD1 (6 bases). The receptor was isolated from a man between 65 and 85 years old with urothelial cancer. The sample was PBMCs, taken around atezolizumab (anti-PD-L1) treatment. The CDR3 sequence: CASSLSATGRTGELFF. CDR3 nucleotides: TGCGCCAGCAGCCTATCAGCCACAGGGCGCACCGGGGAGCTGTTTTTT. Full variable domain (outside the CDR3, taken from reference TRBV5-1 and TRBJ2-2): KAGVTQTPRYLIKTRGQQVTLSCSPISGHRSVSWYQQTPGQGLQFLFEYFSETQRNKGNFPGRFSGRQFSNSRSEMNVSTLELGDSALYLCASSLSATGRTGELFFGEGSRLTVL.